One sample yielded the 31 T cell receptor beta chains listed below, sequenced in a study of early T cells in non-severe SARS-CoV-2 infection. TCRdb re-derived calls from the 5' RACE reads in MiXCR, one entry per CDR3 protein. Among fewer than 130,000 distinct CDR3 sequences listed, roughly 13% were seen once. Here the sequenced sample was whole blood, taken at baseline. The receptors here all came from an adult who was a healthcare worker with PCR-confirmed SARS-CoV-2 infection or an uninfected control (not recorded which).

The table lists this clonotype with a few counts. The V gene is TRBV7-2, the J gene TRBJ2-5; TRBD1 aligns across 10 bases. V gave up 5 bases and J gave up 3 bases; unmatched junction bases: 9. This CDR3 has 16 amino acids. CDR1 is SGHTA and CDR2 is FQGNSA in the germline V gene. The DNA of the CDR3 is TGTGCCAGCAGCCGGCGGACAGGGGGGACGGAAGAGACCCAGTACTTC. Protein sequence: CASSRRTGGTEETQYF.

This clonotype was counted only a few times. The genes are TRBV9 and TRBJ1-1; no firm D call. The germline gives CDR1 SGDLS, CDR2 YYNGEE. V lost 4 bases to trimming and J lost 3 bases, with 16 bases between them. This CDR3 contains 15 residues. The CDR3 DNA follows: TGTGCCAGCAGCCCCCGCGACATTCGGGACACTGAAGCTTTCTTT. As protein: CASSPRDIRDTEAFF.

With regard to this clonotype: At one of its ends the junction is not consistent with the germline gene, which may arise from a read error. V and J are TRBV28 and TRBJ2-1; 8 bases agree with TRBD1. The CDR3 consists of 16 residues. Germline V gives CDR1 MDHEN, CDR2 SYDVKM. The DNA for the CDR3 is TGTGCCAGCAGTTTGATGGGACAGGCCTCCTGCAATGAGCAGTTCTTC. Protein product: CASSLMGQASCNEQFF. Looking up the rest from reference TRBV28 and TRBJ2-1 gives the full variable domain: DVKVTQSSRYLVKRTGEKVFLECVQDMDHENMFWYRQDPGLGLRLIYFSYDVKMKEKGDIPEGYSVSREKKERFSLILESASTNQTSMYLCASSLMGQASCNEQFFGPGTRLTVL.

The chain joins TRBV11-2 to TRBJ1-1, with D uncertain. CDR3 length: 16 amino acids. V dropped 0 bases and J dropped 3 bases, with 14 bases sitting between them. Germline values: CDR1 SGHAT, CDR2 FQNNGV. The CDR3 here is CASSLEEVPGHTEAFF. DNA for the CDR3: TGTGCCAGCAGCTTAGAGGAGGTTCCTGGGCACACTGAAGCTTTCTTT.

The gene calls are TRBV12-2 and TRBJ2-2; the listed D gene, TRBD1, was not tested against the DNA. TRBV12-2 is noted as a pseudogene. This CDR3 has 17 amino acids. CDR3 sequence reads: CASRPRGRERSTGELFF. CDR3 bases: TGTGCAAGTCGCCCCCGGGGAAGAGAGCGCAGCACCGGGGAGCTGTTTTTT.

In its sample, this clonotype was seen a few times. The chain has TRBV3-1 and TRBJ2-1; TRBD1 is a possible D gene (6 bases). CDR3 size: 15 residues. Trimming removed 1 base at V and 2 bases at J, with 9 bases between. Germline assignment: CDR1 LGHDT and CDR2 YNNKEL (reference sequence). The CDR3 nucleotides are TGTGCCAGCAGCCAAGTCAGGGGCACCTACAATGAGCAGTTCTTC. This encodes CASSQVRGTYNEQFF.

This clonotype was counted ten times or more. The rearrangement links TRBV4-1 to TRBJ1-1; D is unclear. The CDR3 contains 14 residues. Looked up from germline, CDR1 is MGHRA and CDR2 is YSYEKL. Deletions cut 1 base from V and 1 base from J, with 7 bases between. As DNA, the CDR3 is TGCGCCAGCAGCCAAGTTCAACAGAACACTGAAGCTTTCTTT. Protein sequence: CASSQVQQNTEAFF.

Ten or more counts support this clonotype. The J gene is TRBJ2-3, the V gene TRBV28; D gene ambiguous. Trimming took off 5 bases at V and 1 base at J, with 7 bases between the two ends. Germline lookup yields CDR1 MDHEN and CDR2 SYDVKM. The CDR3 extends over 13 amino acids. The CDR3 bases are TGTGCCAGCAGTCTTTCCGGCACAGATACGCAGTATTTT. As protein: CASSLSGTDTQYF.

This clonotype was recorded many times. The chain has TRBV12-3 or TRBV12-4 and TRBJ1-1; D is perhaps TRBD1 (5 bases). Trimming removed 7 bases from V and 2 bases from J, with 11 bases in between. The CDR3 runs to 13 residues. The CDR3 region has the DNA TGTGCCAGCACCCAAGACAGAAACACTGAAGCTTTCTTT. Residues: CASTQDRNTEAFF.

This clonotype has just a few counts. This chain connects TRBV9 to TRBJ1-6; D is ambiguous. V was clipped by 6 bases and J by 10 bases, with 14 bases between them. The CDR3 is 13 amino acids. CDR1 is SGDLS, CDR2 YYNGEE, per germline. CDR3: CASTRDGSSPLHF. CDR3 sequence (DNA): TGTGCCAGCACCCGGGATGGGTCCTCACCCCTCCACTTT.

This clonotype was counted a few times. The rearrangement uses TRBV9 and TRBJ2-3; no firm D call. Germline V CDR1 and CDR2: SGDLS, YYNGEE. V dropped 2 bases and J dropped 4 bases, with 8 bases sitting between them. This CDR3 region has 13 residues. The CDR3 reads CASSVEAPDTQYF. The CDR3 region has the DNA TGTGCCAGCAGCGTCGAGGCACCAGATACGCAGTATTTT. Full variable domain (remainder filled in from reference TRBV9 and TRBJ2-3): DSGVTQTPKHLITATGQRVTLRCSPRSGDLSVYWYQQSLDQGLQFLIQYYNGEERAKGNILERFSAQQFPDLHSELNLSSLELGDSALYFCASSVEAPDTQYFGPGTRLTVL.

This clonotype appeared many times. The rearrangement joins TRBV18 to TRBJ1-3; D gene unclear. V lost 3 bases, J lost 0 bases, and 21 bases lay in between. Germline values: CDR1 KGHSH, CDR2 LQKENI. The CDR3 is 19 residues long. Here the CDR3 reads CASSPSLMRRESSGNTIYF. CDR3 nucleotides: TGTGCCAGCTCACCGAGCTTAATGAGGCGGGAGAGCTCTGGAAACACCATATATTTT.

This clonotype was seen more than once but under ten times. This sequence joins TRBV5-1 and TRBJ2-7; 14 nucleotides line up with TRBD2. Germline lookup yields CDR1 SGHRS and CDR2 YFSETQ. The CDR3 runs 16 residues. Unmatched junction bases numbered 4, after V lost 0 bases and J lost 5 bases. The CDR3 region is CASSLATSGRANEQYF. CDR3 coding DNA: TGCGCCAGCAGCTTGGCGACTAGCGGGAGGGCAAACGAGCAGTACTTC. Based on the CDR3 plus reference TRBV5-1 and TRBJ2-7, the full variable domain is KAGVTQTPRYLIKTRGQQVTLSCSPISGHRSVSWYQQTPGQGLQFLFEYFSETQRNKGNFPGRFSGRQFSNSRSEMNVSTLELGDSALYLCASSLATSGRANEQYFGPGTRLTVT.

The chain joins TRBV6-2 or TRBV6-3 to TRBJ1-5; D perhaps matches TRBD1 (5 bases). The CDR3 extends over 15 amino acids. Trimming left V 7 bases short and J 2 bases short, with 15 bases between. The germline CDR1 and CDR2 sequences are MNHEY and SVGEGT. As DNA, the CDR3 is TGTGCCAGCAAACATTCTGGCAGGGGCAATCAGCCCCAGCATTTT. It yields the protein CASKHSGRGNQPQHF.

V usage is TRBV29-1 and J usage is TRBJ1-1; 10 nucleotides line up with TRBD1. After removal of 3 bases from V and 7 bases from J, the junction contained 2 bases not matched to a gene. The CDR3 spans 12 residues. Germline lookup yields CDR1 SQVTM and CDR2 ANQGSEA. CDR3 residues: CSVDRDRGEAFF. For the CDR3, the DNA is TGCAGCGTTGATAGGGACAGGGGTGAAGCTTTCTTT.

The chain uses TRBV6-1 and TRBJ2-7; possible D gene TRBD1, 6 bases. The CDR3 runs to 12 residues. The germline V gene has CDR1 MNHNS and CDR2 SASEGT. The V and J ends lost 8 bases and 3 bases respectively, with 11 bases between them. CDR3: CASCRDNYEQYF. The CDR3, as DNA: TGTGCCAGCTGTCGGGACAACTACGAGCAGTACTTC.

This clonotype was observed a few times. The genes are TRBV4-1 and TRBJ1-2; TRBD1 might be the D (5 bases). V was pared by 6 bases and J by 5 bases, with 19 bases between. The CDR3 extends over 15 amino acids. Germline V lookup: CDR1 MGHRA, CDR2 YSYEKL. The CDR3 loop is CASRAPVRGRYGYTF. CDR3 sequence (DNA): TGCGCCAGCAGAGCCCCCGTAAGGGGCAGATATGGCTACACCTTC.

This clonotype appeared many times. The chain employs TRBV10-3 and TRBJ1-1; TRBD1 matches 8 bases. The V and J ends lost 4 bases and 11 bases, in that order; junction bases with no gene match: 6. CDR3 size: 12 residues. Germline CDR1 is ENHRY and CDR2 is SYGVKD. The CDR3 sequence: CAISGQGASAFF. The CDR3 DNA reads TGTGCCATCAGTGGCCAGGGGGCGTCGGCTTTCTTT.

This clonotype has ten or more counts. The chain recombines TRBV28 with TRBJ1-2; TRBD1 matches at 10 bases. V lost 1 base and J lost 3; bases outside the gene matches: 5. The CDR3 is 16 amino acids. Per the germline V gene, CDR1 is MDHEN and CDR2 is SYDVKM. The CDR3 spells CASSLLRTGGYYGYTF. DNA for the CDR3: TGTGCCAGCAGTTTATTGAGGACAGGGGGGTACTATGGCTACACCTTC.

This sequence joins TRBV20-1 and TRBJ2-3; D remains ambiguous. V lost 6 bases to trimming and J lost 2 bases, with 9 bases between them. This CDR3 spans 12 amino acids. In germline, CDR1 is DFQATT, CDR2 SNEGSKA (reference sequence). CDR3 loop: CSAPGNTDTQYF. CDR3 nucleotide sequence: TGCAGTGCACCTGGGAACACAGATACGCAGTATTTT.

This clonotype showed up many times. The chain recombines TRBV11-2 with TRBJ1-1; no clear D gene. This CDR3 is 15 amino acids long. Germline V gives CDR1 SGHAT, CDR2 FQNNGV. The ends were cut back, 5 bases at V and 2 bases at J, with 15 bases in the middle. CDR3 sequence reads: CASSPYRERNTEAFF. In DNA, the CDR3 is TGTGCCAGCAGCCCATATCGGGAGCGAAACACTGAAGCTTTCTTT.

This clonotype has a count of ten or more. The CDR3 nucleotides read TGTGCCAGCAGTTTCCTAGGAGCGGGGGAAGAGACCCAGTACTTC. As protein: CASSFLGAGEETQYF. The chain joins TRBV28 to TRBJ2-5; 8 nucleotides match TRBD2. The V gene's germline CDR1 is MDHEN and CDR2 SYDVKM. V dropped 3 bases and J dropped 3; count of bases not matched to a gene: 6. This CDR3 has 15 amino acids.

This sequence joins TRBV5-1 and TRBJ1-1; D is perhaps TRBD1 (6 bases). V was pared by 3 bases and J by 5 bases, with 11 bases between. The CDR3 has 13 residues. Germline V CDR1 and CDR2: SGHRS, YFSETQ. CDR3 loop: CASSWDGTTEAFF. CDR3 in DNA: TGCGCCAGCAGCTGGGACGGGACAACTGAAGCTTTCTTT.

The V gene is TRBV6-2 or TRBV6-3, the J gene TRBJ2-3; D is undetermined. Germline V gene lookup returns CDR1 MNHEY and CDR2 SVGEGT. The CDR3 is 13 residues long. V dropped 2 bases and J dropped 5 bases, with 8 bases sitting between them. CDR3 DNA sequence: TGTGCCAGCAGTTACCCCCCGCTAGATACGCAGTATTTT. This gives the protein CASSYPPLDTQYF.

At least ten counts were recorded for this clonotype. V is TRBV11-2 and J is TRBJ2-2, with 7 bases fitting TRBD2. CDR3 length: 15 residues. Trimming at V came to 3 bases and at J to 4 bases, leaving 5 bases not matched to a gene. Per germline, CDR1 SGHAT and CDR2 FQNNGV. The DNA of the CDR3 is TGTGCCAGCAGCTTGGGGCCGGGGGGCACCGGGGAGCTGTTTTTT. It codes for CASSLGPGGTGELFF.

V gene TRBV7-9 combines with J gene TRBJ2-3, with D uncertain. The CDR3 runs to 15 residues. The ends were cut back, 1 base at V and 2 bases at J, with 10 bases in the middle. CDR1 is SEHNR and CDR2 is FQNEAQ in the germline V gene (reference sequence). The CDR3 here is CASSLDGASTDTQYF. CDR3 nucleotides: TGTGCCAGCAGCTTAGATGGTGCCTCCACAGATACGCAGTATTTT.

This chain connects TRBV20-1 to TRBJ1-2, with D perhaps matching TRBD1 (6 bases). CDR3 length equals 14 residues. Germline values: CDR1 DFQATT, CDR2 SNEGSKA (reference sequence). Trimming left V 0 bases short and J 8 bases short, with 16 bases between. As DNA, the CDR3 is TGCAGTGCTAGAGAGCGGGGGGCTATTAGCGGCTACACCTTC. Translating it yields CSARERGAISGYTF.

This chain joins TRBV27 and TRBJ2-2; tentative D call: TRBD2 (5 bases). Germline-derived CDR1 and CDR2 are MNHEY and SMNVEV (reference sequence). The CDR3 runs to 16 residues. V lost 2 bases and J lost 2, with 12 bases in between. Here the CDR3 reads CASSLNTGLNTGELFF. CDR3 bases: TGTGCCAGCAGTTTAAATACGGGATTAAACACCGGGGAGCTGTTTTTT.

This clonotype showed up just a few times. The V call is TRBV7-9, the J call TRBJ1-4; D is uncertain. The V gene's germline CDR1 is SEHNR and CDR2 FQNEAQ (reference sequence). The germline V and J ends were trimmed by 5 bases and 6 bases, with 19 bases remaining between them. The CDR3 length is 16 residues. The chain's CDR3 is CASSPIFSVLDEKLFF. CDR3 DNA sequence: TGTGCCAGCAGCCCGATATTTTCAGTTTTGGATGAAAAACTGTTTTTT.

The V call is TRBV12-3 or TRBV12-4, the J call TRBJ2-5; the match to TRBD2 covers 14 bases. The CDR3 runs 18 residues. Losses at the gene ends were 5 bases for V and 0 bases for J; bases not matched to a gene: 8. The CDR3 DNA reads TGTGCCAGCAGTGACGGCGGGACTAGCGGGAGAAACCAAGAGACCCAGTACTTC. Translated: CASSDGGTSGRNQETQYF.

The chain links TRBV11-3 to TRBJ2-2; 10 nucleotides agree with TRBD1. The germline V gene has CDR1 SGHNT and CDR2 YENEEA. Unmatched junction bases numbered 4, after V lost 4 bases and J lost 2 bases. The CDR3 length is 16 residues. The CDR3 DNA reads as TGTGCCAGCAGCTCGGGGACAGGGGCAAACACCGGGGAGCTGTTTTTT. Translated, it gives CASSSGTGANTGELFF.